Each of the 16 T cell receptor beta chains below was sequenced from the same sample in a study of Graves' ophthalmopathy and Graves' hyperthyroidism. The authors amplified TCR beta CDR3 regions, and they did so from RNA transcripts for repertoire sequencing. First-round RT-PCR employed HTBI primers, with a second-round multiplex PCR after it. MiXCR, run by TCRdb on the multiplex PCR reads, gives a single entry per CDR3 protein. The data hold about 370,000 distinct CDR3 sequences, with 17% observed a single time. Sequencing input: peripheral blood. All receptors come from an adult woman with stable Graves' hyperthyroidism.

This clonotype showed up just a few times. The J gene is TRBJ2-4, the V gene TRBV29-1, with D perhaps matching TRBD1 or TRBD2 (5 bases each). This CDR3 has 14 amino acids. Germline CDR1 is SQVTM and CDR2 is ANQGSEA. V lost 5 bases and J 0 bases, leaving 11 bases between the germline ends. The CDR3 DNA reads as TGCAGCGTTTTAATCGGGACAGCCAAAAACATTCAGTACTTC. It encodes CSVLIGTAKNIQYF.

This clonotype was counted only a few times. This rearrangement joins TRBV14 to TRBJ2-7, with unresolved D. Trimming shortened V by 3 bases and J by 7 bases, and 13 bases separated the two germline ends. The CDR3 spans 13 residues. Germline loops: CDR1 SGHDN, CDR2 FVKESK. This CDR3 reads CASSHGRFGEQYF. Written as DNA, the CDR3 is TGTGCCAGCAGCCATGGACGATTCGGGGAGCAGTACTTC.

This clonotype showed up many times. The CDR3 DNA follows: TGTGCCAGCAGGGGGGGGACAGGGCCAAACATTCAGTACTTC. This encodes CASRGGTGPNIQYF. This chain connects TRBV2 to TRBJ2-4; the match to TRBD1 covers 9 bases. V was clipped by 6 bases and J by 6 bases; unmatched bases: 6. Germline V CDR1 and CDR2: SNHLY, FYNNEI. This CDR3 has 14 amino acids.

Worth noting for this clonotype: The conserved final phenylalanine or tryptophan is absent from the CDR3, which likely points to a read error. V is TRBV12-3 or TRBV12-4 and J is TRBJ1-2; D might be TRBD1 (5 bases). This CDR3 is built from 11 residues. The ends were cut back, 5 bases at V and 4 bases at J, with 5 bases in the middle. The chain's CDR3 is CASSTGYGYTL. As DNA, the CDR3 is TGTGCCAGCAGTACAGGCTATGGCTACACCCTC.

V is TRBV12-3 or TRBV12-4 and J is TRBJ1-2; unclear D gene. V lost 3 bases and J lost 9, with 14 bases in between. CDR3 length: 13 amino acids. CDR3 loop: CASSLVQTPRYTF. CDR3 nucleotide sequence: TGTGCCAGCAGTTTGGTTCAGACCCCCCGCTACACCTTC.

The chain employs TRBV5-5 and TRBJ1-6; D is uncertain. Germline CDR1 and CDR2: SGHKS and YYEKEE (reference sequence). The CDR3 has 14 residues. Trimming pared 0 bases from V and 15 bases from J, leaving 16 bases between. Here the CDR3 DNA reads TGTGCCAGCAGCTTGGATCCTGTGGATCCACACCTCCACTTT. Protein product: CASSLDPVDPHLHF.

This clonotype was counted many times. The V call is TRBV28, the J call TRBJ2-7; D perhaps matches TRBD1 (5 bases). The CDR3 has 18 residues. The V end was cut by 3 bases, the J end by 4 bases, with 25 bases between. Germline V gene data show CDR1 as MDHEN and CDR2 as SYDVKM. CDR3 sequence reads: CASSLTGIRGKMGYEQYF. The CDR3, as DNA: TGTGCCAGCAGTTTGACTGGCATAAGGGGAAAAATGGGGTACGAGCAGTACTTC.

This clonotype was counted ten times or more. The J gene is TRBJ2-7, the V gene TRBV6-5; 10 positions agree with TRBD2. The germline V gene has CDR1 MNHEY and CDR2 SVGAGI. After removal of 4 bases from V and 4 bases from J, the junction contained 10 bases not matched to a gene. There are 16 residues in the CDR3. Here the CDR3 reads CASSSPLEREGYEQYF. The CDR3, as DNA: TGTGCCAGCAGTTCGCCGTTGGAGCGGGAGGGGTACGAGCAGTACTTC.

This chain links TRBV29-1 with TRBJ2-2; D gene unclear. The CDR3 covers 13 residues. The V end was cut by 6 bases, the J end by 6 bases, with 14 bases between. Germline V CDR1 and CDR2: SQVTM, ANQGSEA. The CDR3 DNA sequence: TGCAGCGTGGACCTAGGATTCTCCGGGGAGCTGTTTTTT. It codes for CSVDLGFSGELFF.

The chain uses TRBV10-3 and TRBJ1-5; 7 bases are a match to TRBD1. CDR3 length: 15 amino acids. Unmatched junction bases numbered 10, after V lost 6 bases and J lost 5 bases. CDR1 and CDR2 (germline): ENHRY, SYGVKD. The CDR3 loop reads CAISPFDRVDQPQHF. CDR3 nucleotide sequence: TGTGCCATCAGCCCTTTTGACAGGGTTGATCAGCCCCAGCATTTT.

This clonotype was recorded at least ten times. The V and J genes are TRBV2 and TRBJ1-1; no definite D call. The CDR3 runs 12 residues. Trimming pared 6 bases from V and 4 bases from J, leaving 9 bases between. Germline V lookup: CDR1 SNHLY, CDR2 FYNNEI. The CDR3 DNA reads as TGTGCCAGCAGGGAGGGAGTCACTGAAGCTTTCTTT. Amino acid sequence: CASREGVTEAFF.

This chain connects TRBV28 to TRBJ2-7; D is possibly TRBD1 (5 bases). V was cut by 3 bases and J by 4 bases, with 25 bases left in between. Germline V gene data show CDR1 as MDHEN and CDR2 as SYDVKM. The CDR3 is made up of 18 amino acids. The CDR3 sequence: CASSFRVQWTQKPYEQYF. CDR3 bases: TGTGCCAGCAGTTTCCGCGTCCAATGGACACAGAAACCTTACGAGCAGTACTTC.

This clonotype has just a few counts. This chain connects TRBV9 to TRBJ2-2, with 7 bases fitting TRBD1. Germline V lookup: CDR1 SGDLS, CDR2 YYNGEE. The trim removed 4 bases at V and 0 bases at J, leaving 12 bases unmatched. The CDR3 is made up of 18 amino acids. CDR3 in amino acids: CASSPARWGTANTGELFF. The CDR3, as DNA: TGTGCCAGCAGCCCCGCCCGGTGGGGGACAGCGAACACCGGGGAGCTGTTTTTT.

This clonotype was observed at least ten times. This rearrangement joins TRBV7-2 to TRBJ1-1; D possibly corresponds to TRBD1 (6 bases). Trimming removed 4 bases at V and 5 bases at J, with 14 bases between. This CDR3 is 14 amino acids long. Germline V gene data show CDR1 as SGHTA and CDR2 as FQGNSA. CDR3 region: CASSSQGLATEAFF. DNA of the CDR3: TGTGCCAGCAGCTCACAGGGATTAGCGACTGAAGCTTTCTTT.

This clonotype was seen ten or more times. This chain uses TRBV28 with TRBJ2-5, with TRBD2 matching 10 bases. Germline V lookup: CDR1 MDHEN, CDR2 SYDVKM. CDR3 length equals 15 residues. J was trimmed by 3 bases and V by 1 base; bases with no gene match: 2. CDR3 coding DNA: TGTGCCAGCAGTTTATTCGGGACTAGCGAAGAGACCCAGTACTTC. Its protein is CASSLFGTSEETQYF.

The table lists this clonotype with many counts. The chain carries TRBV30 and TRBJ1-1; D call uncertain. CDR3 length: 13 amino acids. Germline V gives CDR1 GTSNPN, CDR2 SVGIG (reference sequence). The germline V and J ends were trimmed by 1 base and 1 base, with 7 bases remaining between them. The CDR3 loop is CAWSGWENTEAFF. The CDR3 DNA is TGTGCCTGGAGTGGGTGGGAGAACACTGAAGCTTTCTTT.